The rows below give T cell receptor beta chains drawn from one sample of a study of shared clonotypes between healthy human individuals. The data were produced by immunoSEQ multiplex PCR, yet TCRdb's version contains in-frame clones alone and is incomplete. The sample holds about 640,000 clones, around 72% seen once. The specimen sequenced was memory CD4+ T cells sorted from blood. Receptor source: a woman aged 25 to 45 in good health. The CDR3 runs from the conserved cysteine through the conserved F or W. A D gene is named only where the DNA matches it firmly. Clone size appears in some rows only: once, few, many, or a class for an expanded clone.

clone size | D gene | J gene | V gene | CDR3 DNA | CDR3 protein
NA | NA | TRBJ2-1 | TRBV12-2 | TGTGCAAGTCGAGACGGTAGGCAGCGGACGAAAAGCGAGCAGTTCTTC | CASRDGRQRTKSEQFF
NA | NA | TRBJ2-7 | TRBV28 | TGTGCCAGCAGAGGTGGGGGTATGGGCGAGCAGTACTTC | CASRGGGMGEQYF
NA | NA | TRBJ1-6 | TRBV30 | TGTGCCTGGAGTGTTCTTGCAGGGGTGAAGTCACCCCTCCACTTT | CAWSVLAGVKSPLHF
once | NA | TRBJ2-1 | TRBV9 | TGTGCCAGCAGCGGAACCCGGCATGAGCAGTTCTTC | CASSGTRHEQFF
NA | NA | TRBJ2-4 | TRBV7-2 | TGTGCCAGCAGCTTAGTAACCCTAGCCAAAAACATTCAGTACTTC | CASSLVTLAKNIQYF
few | NA | TRBJ2-7 | TRBV7-2 | TGTGCCAGCAGCACGCAGGTCTCCTACGAGCAGTACTTC | CASSTQVSYEQYF
few | NA | TRBJ1-1 | TRBV7-9 | TGTGCCAGCAGCCCCCCTTCTCTCACGGGCACTGAAGCTTTCTTT | CASSPPSLTGTEAFF
NA | NA | TRBJ2-7 | TRBV6-1 | TGTGCCAGCAGCCCCTCCCGGCCACCTTACGAGCAGTACTTC | CASSPSRPPYEQYF
NA | TRBD2 | TRBJ2-1 | TRBV5-1 | TGCGCCAGCAGCTTGGGGGGGACTAGCAATGAGCAGTTCTTC | CASSLGGTSNEQFF
NA | NA | TRBJ1-2 | TRBV6-5 | TGTGCCAGCAGTCGGACGGAAACTAACTATGGCTACACCTTC | CASSRTETNYGYTF
few | NA | TRBJ2-3 | TRBV5-5 | TGTGCCAGCAGCTGGGTTGGAGATACGCAGTATTTT | CASSWVGDTQYF
NA | NA | TRBJ1-5 | TRBV30 | TGTGCCTGGGCTTCAGGGGGCAATCAGCCCCAGCATTTT | CAWASGGNQPQHF
few | NA | TRBJ2-6 | TRBV29-1 | TGCAGCGTTGAGTCCGGGGCCAACGTCCTGACTTTC | CSVESGANVLTF
few | NA | TRBJ1-5 | TRBV7-7 | TGTGCCAGCAGCGTAACCGTAGGACAGCCCCAGCATTTT | CASSVTVGQPQHF
once | NA | TRBJ1-5 | TRBV18 | TGTGCCAGCTCACCCAGACGCAATCAGCCCCAGCATTTT | CASSPRRNQPQHF
NA | TRBD1 | TRBJ1-6 | TRBV4-1 | TGCGCCAGCAGCCATGGGACAGGGAATAATTCACCCCTCCACTTT | CASSHGTGNNSPLHF
NA | TRBD2 | TRBJ2-2 | TRBV11-2 | TGTGCCAGCAGCTTAGATCGCGGACTAGCGGGAACGGGGGAGCTGTTTTTT | CASSLDRGLAGTGELFF
NA | TRBD1 | TRBJ2-7 | TRBV30 | TGTGCCTGGAGCGAAGGGACAGGGTGGTACGAGCAGTACTTC | CAWSEGTGWYEQYF
NA | TRBD1 | TRBJ2-7 | TRBV6-6 | TGTGCCAGCAGTTCCTCAGGACAGGGCCTCTCCTACGAGCAGTACTTC | CASSSSGQGLSYEQYF
NA | TRBD2 | TRBJ2-1 | TRBV19 | TGTGCCAGTAGTATCACTAGCGGGAGGACTAATGAGCAGTTCTTC | CASSITSGRTNEQFF
once | TRBD2 | TRBJ2-2 | TRBV11-2 | TGTGCCAGCAGCACTAGCGGGAGGATATACACCGGGGAGCTGTTTTTT | CASSTSGRIYTGELFF
once | TRBD1 | TRBJ2-3 | TRBV27 | TGTGCCAGCCGGGTCGACAGGGGGACAGATACGCAGTATTTT | CASRVDRGTDTQYF
NA | NA | TRBJ1-5 | TRBV28 | TGTGCCAGCAGTTTAGTCGGGGGACCTTATCAGCCCCAGCATTTT | CASSLVGGPYQPQHF
NA | NA | TRBJ2-2 | TRBV2 | TGTGCCAGCAGTGAACGCCAGGCCGGGGAGCTGTTTTTT | CASSERQAGELFF
NA | NA | TRBJ2-7 | TRBV6-5 | TGTGCCAGCAGTTCTGACAGGACCCGCGAGCAGTACTTC | CASSSDRTREQYF
NA | TRBD2 | TRBJ2-7 | TRBV28 | TGTGCCAGCAGTTTATCCAGGACTAGAGACTCCTACGAGCAGTACTTC | CASSLSRTRDSYEQYF
NA | NA | TRBJ1-1 | TRBV5-1 | TGCGCCAGCAGCTTGGAAGGAATCACTGAAGCTTTCTTT | CASSLEGITEAFF
NA | NA | TRBJ2-7 | TRBV11-1 | TGTGCCAGCAGCTTAGACGACGGCTACGAGCAGTACTTC | CASSLDDGYEQYF
few | NA | TRBJ2-2 | TRBV19 | TGTGCCTCGGAGTGGAGGGGGAACACCGGGGAGCTGTTTTTT | CASEWRGNTGELFF
NA | TRBD2 | TRBJ2-7 | TRBV5-4 | TGTGCCAGCAGCCGGACTAGCGGGAGCGCCTACGAGCAGTACTTC | CASSRTSGSAYEQYF
NA | NA | TRBJ1-1 | TRBV29-1 | TGCAGCGCCACGGACGGGGGAGCTTTCTTT | CSATDGGAFF
few | NA | TRBJ2-5 | TRBV5-1 | TGCGCCAGCAGCAACGGAGTTACCCAAGAGACCCAGTACTTC | CASSNGVTQETQYF
NA | TRBD2 | TRBJ2-1 | TRBV5-1 | TGCGCCAGCAGCTTACTAGCGGGAGTAGACAATGAGCAGTTCTTC | CASSLLAGVDNEQFF
NA | NA | TRBJ1-1 | TRBV28 | TGTGCCAGCCACAAAGGGGGAGTAAATGGTGAAGCTTTCTTT | CASHKGGVNGEAFF
NA | NA | TRBJ1-1 | TRBV28 | TGTGCCAGCAGTTTTATTCGAAACACTGAAGCTTTCTTT | CASSFIRNTEAFF
NA | NA | TRBJ2-7 | TRBV23-1 | TGCGCCGGAGGGGGACCGCGGGTGTTTCCCTACGAGCAGTACTTC | CAGGGPRVFPYEQYF
NA | TRBD2 | TRBJ2-3 | TRBV5-1 | TGCGCCAGCAGCTTCGGGACTAGCGGGTTTGGGGATACGCAGTATTTT | CASSFGTSGFGDTQYF
once | NA | TRBJ2-5 | TRBV6-5 | TGTGCCAGCAGGCTACCCGGGGCGGAGACCCAGTACTTC | CASRLPGAETQYF
NA | NA | TRBJ2-7 | TRBV18 | TGTGCCAGCTCACCGGGAAGGTTTGAGCAGTACTTC | CASSPGRFEQYF
NA | NA | TRBJ1-1 | TRBV29-1 | TGCAGCGGAAGACTCGGGGATTTGAAAACTGAAGCTTTCTTT | CSGRLGDLKTEAFF
NA | NA | TRBJ2-5 | TRBV18 | TGTGCCAGCTCACCAGTGGCCGGACAAGAGACCCAGTACTTC | CASSPVAGQETQYF
few | NA | TRBJ2-1 | TRBV19 | TGTGCCAGTAGTAACTCGAGAGGGGGGGACAGCTTCAATGAGCAGTTCTTC | CASSNSRGGDSFNEQFF
few | TRBD2 | TRBJ2-1 | TRBV7-2 | TGTGCCAGCAGCTTATTGAGTAGCGGGCCGAGCTCCTACAATGAGCAGTTCTTC | CASSLLSSGPSSYNEQFF
NA | NA | TRBJ2-7 | TRBV23-1 | TGCGCCAGCAGTCAATTCGACAGCGGAGTGGCAAGTGATTACGAGCAGTACTTC | CASSQFDSGVASDYEQYF
NA | NA | TRBJ2-7 | TRBV18 | TGTGCCAGCTCTCCTGACGTCCCCAAGCAGTACTTC | CASSPDVPKQYF
few | NA | TRBJ1-1 | TRBV7-2 | TGTGCCAGCAGCTTAGTTTCAGGGGCAGAGTCTGAAGCTTTCTTT | CASSLVSGAESEAFF
few | NA | TRBJ1-5 | TRBV10-3 | TGTGCCATCAGTGTGGAAGGGAATCAGCCCCAGCATTTT | CAISVEGNQPQHF
NA | TRBD2 | TRBJ2-2 | TRBV11-2 | TGTGCCAGCAGCTTAGGACGCGGGAGGGACAACACCGGGGAGCTGTTTTTT | CASSLGRGRDNTGELFF